This is a list of T cell receptor beta chains from one sample in a study of blood T cell repertoires in COVID-19. TCRdb's copy holds only in-frame clones and misses some; the assay was immunoSEQ multiplex PCR. The table includes 95,000 to 150,000 clones, 85% to 90% detected once. Material for sequencing was peripheral blood. The receptor set was obtained from a man in his sixties with acute or convalescent COVID-19. CDR3s include the opening cysteine and the closing phenylalanine or tryptophan. The D gene is left open where the match is weak. Clone sizes are given selectively: once, few, many, or a class where the clone is expanded.

clone size,J gene,V gene,D gene,CDR3 protein,CDR3 DNA
NA,TRBJ2-5,TRBV27,NA,CASSSNPTAETQYF,TGTGCCAGCAGTTCTAACCCGACAGCCGAGACCCAGTACTTC
NA,TRBJ2-6,TRBV11-2,TRBD2,CASSLWGGTRSGANVLTF,TGTGCCAGCAGCTTATGGGGGGGGACCCGCTCTGGGGCCAACGTCCTGACTTTC
NA,TRBJ2-7,TRBV19,TRBD2,CASSNWAGATTEQYF,TGTGCCAGTAGTAATTGGGCGGGAGCCACCACCGAGCAGTACTTC
few,TRBJ2-3,TRBV13,TRBD2,CASSWTSGTDTQYF,TGTGCCAGCAGCTGGACTAGCGGCACAGATACGCAGTATTTT
once,TRBJ2-4,TRBV27,TRBD1,CASRVDRVGNIQYF,TGTGCCAGCAGGGTGGACAGGGTTGGAAACATTCAGTACTTC
NA,TRBJ2-5,TRBV11-2,TRBD2,CASSLASGRKTQYF,TGTGCCAGCAGCTTGGCTAGCGGGAGGAAGACCCAGTACTTC
few,TRBJ2-7,TRBV5-6,NA,CASSLVSSYEQYF,TGTGCCAGCAGCTTGGTCTCGAGTTACGAGCAGTACTTC
NA,TRBJ2-5,TRBV14,NA,CASSQDLRLVGKETQYF,TGTGCCAGCAGCCAAGATCTTCGACTAGTTGGGAAAGAGACCCAGTACTTC
NA,TRBJ2-7,TRBV7-9,TRBD2,CASSSSGNLYEQYF,TGTGCCAGCAGCAGTAGCGGGAACCTCTACGAGCAGTACTTC
NA,TRBJ2-3,TRBV9,TRBD2,CASSAGLAGGWATSTDTQYF,TGTGCCAGCAGCGCAGGACTAGCGGGAGGATGGGCGACTAGCACAGATACGCAGTATTTT
few,TRBJ2-5,TRBV20-1,NA,CSVTPGETQYF,TGCAGTGTGACGCCGGGAGAGACCCAGTACTTC
NA,TRBJ2-5,TRBV19,NA,CASSIFGVETQYF,TGTGCCAGTAGTATATTCGGGGTTGAGACCCAGTACTTC
NA,TRBJ2-3,TRBV18,NA,CASSSVTLDTQYF,TGTGCCAGCTCGTCGGTCACCTTGGATACGCAGTATTTT
NA,TRBJ2-5,TRBV29-1,NA,CSVRGTGSSETQYF,TGCAGCGTCCGGGGGACGGGAAGTAGTGAGACCCAGTACTTC
NA,TRBJ2-1,TRBV4-1,NA,CASSQDPRAEQFF,TGCGCCAGCAGCCAAGATCCGCGGGCTGAGCAGTTCTTC
NA,TRBJ2-7,TRBV9,TRBD2,CASSALPTSGVSYEQYF,TGTGCCAGCAGCGCCTTACCTACTAGCGGGGTTTCCTACGAGCAGTACTTC
NA,TRBJ2-7,TRBV30,NA,CAWSVGALGYF,TGTGCCTGGAGTGTGGGGGCCTTGGGGTACTTC